This TCR beta chain was identified during a study of beta chain features in type 1 diabetes. Study results and limitations: cDNA sequencing could over-represent cells with high TCR expression. Type 1 diabetes patients had moderately but significantly shorter TCRB CDR3s in all four CD4+ subsets.

The CDR3 consists of 15 residues. CDR1 and CDR2 from the germline V gene are SEHNR and FQNEAQ (reference sequence). The V and J ends lost 1 base and 1 base respectively, with 10 bases between them. Note on this clone: Its antigen is unknown.

Expressed TCRB transcripts were sequenced because the entire RNA isolate underwent reverse transcription. TCRdb keeps only in-frame clones here, not all; method: immunoSEQ multiplex PCR. The sample has 600,000 to 700,000 clones, around an eighth seen once. The receptor comes from a man under 40 with type 1 diabetes. Input material: naive CD4+ T cells from blood. This chain links TRBV7-9 with TRBJ1-2; possible D gene TRBD1, 5 bases. The CDR3 bases are TGTGCCAGCAGCTTAGTTGGGGCCGATAACTATGGCTACACCTTC. Amino acids: CASSLVGADNYGYTF.